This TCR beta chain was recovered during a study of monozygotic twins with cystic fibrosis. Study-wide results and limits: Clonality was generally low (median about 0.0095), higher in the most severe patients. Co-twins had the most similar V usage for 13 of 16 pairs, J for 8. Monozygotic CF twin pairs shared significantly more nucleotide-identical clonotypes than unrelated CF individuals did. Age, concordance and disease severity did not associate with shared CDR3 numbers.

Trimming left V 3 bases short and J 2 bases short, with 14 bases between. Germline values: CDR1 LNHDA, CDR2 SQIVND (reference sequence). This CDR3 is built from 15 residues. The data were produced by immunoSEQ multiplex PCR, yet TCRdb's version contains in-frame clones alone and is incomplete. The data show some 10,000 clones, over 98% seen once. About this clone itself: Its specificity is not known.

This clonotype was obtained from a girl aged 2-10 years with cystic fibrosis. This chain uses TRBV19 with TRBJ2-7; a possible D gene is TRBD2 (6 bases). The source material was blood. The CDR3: CASSMGVAETYEQYF. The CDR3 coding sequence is TGTGCCAGTAGTATGGGGGTAGCGGAAACCTACGAGCAGTACTTC.